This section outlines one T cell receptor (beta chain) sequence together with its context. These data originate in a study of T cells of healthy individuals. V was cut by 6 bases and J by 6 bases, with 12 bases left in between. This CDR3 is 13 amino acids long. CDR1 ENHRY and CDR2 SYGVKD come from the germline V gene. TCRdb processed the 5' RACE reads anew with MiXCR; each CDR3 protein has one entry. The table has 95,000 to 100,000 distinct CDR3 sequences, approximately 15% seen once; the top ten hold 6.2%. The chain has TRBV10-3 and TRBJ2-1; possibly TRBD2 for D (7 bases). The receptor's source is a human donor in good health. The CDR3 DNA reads TGTGCCATCAGGGGGGGGGCTAGCAATGAGCAGTTCTTC. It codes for CAIRGGASNEQFF.